A single sample is the source of the 6 T cell receptor beta chains below, sequenced in a study of blood T cell repertoires in COVID-19. Here immunoSEQ multiplex PCR was the method, and the copy in TCRdb shows in-frame clones only, minus some. The table includes more than 95,000 clones, about 86% detected once. Sequencing was carried out using peripheral blood. The receptor set was obtained from an elderly man with active or convalescent COVID-19.

The V and J genes are TRBV6-5 and TRBJ1-2; TRBD1 matches 9 bases. There are 15 residues in the CDR3. The junction had 7 bases not matched to a gene; V was cut back by 2 bases and J by 6 bases. Germline V gene lookup returns CDR1 MNHEY and CDR2 SVGAGI. The CDR3 is CASSYRRTGVDGYTF. CDR3 DNA sequence: TGTGCCAGCAGTTACCGAAGGACAGGGGTAGATGGCTACACCTTC.

This chain links TRBV7-2 with TRBJ2-3; 9 positions match TRBD2. Germline CDR1 reads SGHTA; CDR2 reads FQGNSA. Trimming took 5 bases from V and 5 from J; bases not matched to a gene: 5. CDR3 length equals 14 residues. The CDR3 DNA reads TGTGCCAGCAGCGGCGCGGGGGGGCGAGATACGCAGTATTTT. Residues: CASSGAGGRDTQYF.

The chain employs TRBV29-1 and TRBJ2-7, with D tentatively TRBD1 (6 bases). The CDR3 spans 13 residues. V gave up 7 bases and J gave up 2 bases, with 15 bases separating them. Germline CDR1 and CDR2: SQVTM and ANQGSEA. The CDR3 DNA follows: TGCAGCGACAGGGACCTGGCTACCTACGAGCAGTACTTC. Its protein is CSDRDLATYEQYF.

The chain uses TRBV5-1 and TRBJ1-1, with D hard to call. Germline V gene sequence: CDR1 SGHRS, CDR2 YFSETQ. The CDR3 contains 13 residues. Trimming took off 1 base at V and 1 base at J, with 5 bases between the two ends. The CDR3 DNA reads TGCGCCAGCAGCTTGCAAGCGAACACTGAAGCTTTCTTT. Translation gives CASSLQANTEAFF.

The chain is built from TRBV19 and TRBJ2-2, with a tentative D call TRBD2 (6 bases). In germline, CDR1 is LNHDA, CDR2 SQIVND (reference sequence). With 7 bases removed from V and 1 base from J, the gap between germline ends came to 22 bases. The CDR3 has 18 amino acids. The CDR3: CASKTIVPGLGNTGELFF. The CDR3 DNA sequence: TGTGCCAGTAAAACTATCGTCCCGGGACTGGGGAACACCGGGGAGCTGTTTTTT.

Here the CDR3 DNA reads TGTGCCAGCAATAGCGGCCTGCGCGGCACCGGGGAGCTGTTTTTT. Translating gives CASNSGLRGTGELFF. The chain couples TRBV6-5 to TRBJ2-2; TRBD2 is a possible D gene (6 bases). This CDR3 has 15 amino acids. Germline V gene lookup returns CDR1 MNHEY and CDR2 SVGAGI. V was pared by 7 bases and J by 4 bases, with 16 bases between.